These T cell receptor beta chains were read from a single sample in a study of blood T cells in healthy people across ages. MiXCR was run by TCRdb on the 5' RACE reads, yielding one entry per CDR3 protein. The sample yields a few hundred thousand distinct CDR3 sequences, about 26% seen once. These data are also associated with another study on T cells of mothers and their children.

Source material: blood. The receptors were sampled from a boy younger than 10 in good health. CDR3s include the opening cysteine and the closing phenylalanine or tryptophan. D genes are given only for firm matches. A clone size is listed for some rows: how often the clone was seen (once, few, many), or a class if it is expanded.

v_call	clone_size	d_call	j_call	cdr3_nt	cdr3_aa
TRBV10-1	-	-	TRBJ2-7	TGCGCCAGCAGTGAGTCGTCGGGATACGAGCAGTACTTC	CASSESSGYEQYF
TRBV20-1	few	-	TRBJ2-7	TGCAGTGCTGAGGGGGGGGCCAGCTCCTACGAGCAGTACTTC	CSAEGGASSYEQYF
TRBV6-5	-	-	TRBJ2-5	TGTGCCAGCAGCGCTACTAGGCGGGGAGAGACCCAGTACTTC	CASSATRRGETQYF
TRBV20-1	-	-	TRBJ2-5	TGCAGTGCTCCGGGCCTCGTTGAGGAGACCCAGTACTTC	CSAPGLVEETQYF
TRBV2	few	-	TRBJ1-2	TGTGCCAGCAGTGATGAGGCAGCGACTAACTATGGCTACACCTTC	CASSDEAATNYGYTF
TRBV6-6	few	-	TRBJ1-3	TGTGCCAGCAGTTACTCTTTCAGCTCTGGAAACACCATATATTTT	CASSYSFSSGNTIYF
TRBV25-1	few	TRBD1	TRBJ1-3	TGTGCCAGCAGTGGTGGACAGGCCTCTGGAAACACCATATATTTT	CASSGGQASGNTIYF
TRBV18	-	-	TRBJ1-4	TGTGCCAGCACGACAGGAGCTGGAGGTTTCGAGGAAAAACTGTTTTTT	CASTTGAGGFEEKLFF
TRBV5-6	-	-	TRBJ1-1	TGTGCCAGCAGCTTGCCCGACAGTTTGAACACTGAAGCTTCCTTT	CASSLPDSLNTEASF
TRBV12-3/TRBV12-4	few	-	TRBJ2-5	TGTGCCAGCGGGGCGGCTCTTCGTGAGACCCAGTACTTC	CASGAALRETQYF
TRBV10-3	few	-	TRBJ2-1	TGTGCCATCAGTGATCTCGGGAGTAATGAGCAGTTCTTC	CAISDLGSNEQFF
TRBV7-3	-	-	TRBJ1-2	TGTGCCAGCAGCTTAGGGGATGGCCTCTATGGCTACACCTTC	CASSLGDGLYGYTF
TRBV19	many	-	TRBJ2-3	TGTGCCAGCAGCATCACAGATACGCAGTATTTT	CASSITDTQYF
TRBV27	many	-	TRBJ2-3	TGTGCCAGCCGACGTTGGGGCACAGATACGCAGTATTTT	CASRRWGTDTQYF
TRBV7-9	-	-	TRBJ2-1	TGTGCCAGCAGCGGAGACCCCGACGGGGGCAATGAGCAGTTCTTC	CASSGDPDGGNEQFF
TRBV20-1	-	-	TRBJ1-1	TGCAGTGCTAGAGAGCCCTCCGGGATTGAAGCTTTCTTT	CSAREPSGIEAFF
TRBV19	few	-	TRBJ2-6	TGTGCCAGTAGTATTCCTCGGGGGCGCGGGGCCAACGTCCTGACTTTC	CASSIPRGRGANVLTF
TRBV5-5	-	-	TRBJ1-1	TGTGCCAGCAGCAGCCCCCGGGACAAGAACACTGAAGCTTTCTTT	CASSSPRDKNTEAFF
TRBV10-2	few	TRBD2	TRBJ2-3	TGCGCCAGCAGTGAGTTGGGGCGGGGGAGCACAGATACGCAGTATTTT	CASSELGRGSTDTQYF
TRBV30	few	-	TRBJ2-5	TGTGCCTGGAGTGTAGGGGACCAAGGCAGGGAGACCCAGTACTTC	CAWSVGDQGRETQYF
TRBV18	few	-	TRBJ1-1	TGTGCCAGCTCCTCTTTCGACGGGAACACTGAAGCTTTCTTT	CASSSFDGNTEAFF
TRBV7-8	few	TRBD1	TRBJ2-3	TGTGCCAGCAGCTTGTCAGGGGGTGATACGCAGTATTTT	CASSLSGGDTQYF
TRBV12-3/TRBV12-4	-	TRBD1	TRBJ2-3	TGTGCCAGCAGTTCAACAGGGGTGGCAGATACGCAGTATTTT	CASSSTGVADTQYF
TRBV13	few	-	TRBJ2-7	TGTGCCAGCAGCCCCTCGCCGAGGCACCCCGAGCAGTACTTC	CASSPSPRHPEQYF
TRBV9	-	-	TRBJ1-2	TGTGCCAGCAGCGTAGTACAGGGTGGCGGCTACACCTTC	CASSVVQGGGYTF
TRBV30	-	-	TRBJ1-1	TGTGCCTGGCAATCCTACTTCAACACTGAAGCTTTCTTT	CAWQSYFNTEAFF
TRBV20-1	once	-	TRBJ2-2	TGCAGTGCTAGCCACCTGAACACCGGGGAGCTGTTTTTT	CSASHLNTGELFF
TRBV3-1	-	TRBD2	TRBJ2-7	TGTGCCAGCAGCCCTAGCGGGGGGGGCTACGAGCAGTACTTC	CASSPSGGGYEQYF
TRBV6-2/TRBV6-3	-	-	TRBJ2-2	TGTGCCAGCAGAACAGGGTCAGAGAACACCGGGGAGCTGTTTTTT	CASRTGSENTGELFF
TRBV5-5	once	TRBD1	TRBJ2-7	TGTGCCAGCAGCCATACAGGGGCCCTTAGGTACTTC	CASSHTGALRYF
TRBV2	many	TRBD2	TRBJ2-7	TGTGCCAGCAGTGAAATGTCTAGCGGGAGAAAGAAGTACTTC	CASSEMSSGRKKYF
TRBV6-1	few	TRBD1	TRBJ1-4	TGTGCCAGCAGCGAACAGGGGGCAATAAACGAAAAACTGTTTTTT	CASSEQGAINEKLFF
TRBV5-1	-	-	TRBJ1-1	TGCGCCAGCAGCTCAGCCCCGAGCGCTGAAGCTTTCTTT	CASSSAPSAEAFF